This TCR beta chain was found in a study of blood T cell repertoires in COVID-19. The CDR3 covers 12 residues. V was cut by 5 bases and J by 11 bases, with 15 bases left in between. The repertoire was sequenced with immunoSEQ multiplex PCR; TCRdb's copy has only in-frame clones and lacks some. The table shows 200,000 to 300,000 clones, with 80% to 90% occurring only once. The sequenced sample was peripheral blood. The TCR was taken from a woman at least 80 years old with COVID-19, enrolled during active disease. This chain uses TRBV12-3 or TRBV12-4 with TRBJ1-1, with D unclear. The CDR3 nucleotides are TGTGCCAGCAGTCGGACTGCAGGCGGGGCTTTCTTT. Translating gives CASSRTAGGAFF.